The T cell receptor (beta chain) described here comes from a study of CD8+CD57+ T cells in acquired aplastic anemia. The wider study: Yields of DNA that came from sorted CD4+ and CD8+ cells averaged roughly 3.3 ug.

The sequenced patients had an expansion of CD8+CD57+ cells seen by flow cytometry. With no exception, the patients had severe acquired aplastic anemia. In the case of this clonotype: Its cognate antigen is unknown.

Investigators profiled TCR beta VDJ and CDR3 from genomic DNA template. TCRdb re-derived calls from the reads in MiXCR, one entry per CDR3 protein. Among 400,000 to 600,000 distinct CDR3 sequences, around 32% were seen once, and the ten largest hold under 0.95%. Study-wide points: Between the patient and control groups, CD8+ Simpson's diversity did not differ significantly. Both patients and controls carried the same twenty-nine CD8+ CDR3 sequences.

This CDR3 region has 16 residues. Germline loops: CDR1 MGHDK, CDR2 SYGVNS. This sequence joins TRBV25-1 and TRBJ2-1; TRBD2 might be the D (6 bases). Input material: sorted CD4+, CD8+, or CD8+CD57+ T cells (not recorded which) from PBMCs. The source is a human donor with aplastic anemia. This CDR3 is CAQLGLVRSSYNEQFF. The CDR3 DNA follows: TGTGCTCAACTGGGACTGGTCCGTAGCTCCTACAATGAGCAGTTCTTC.